This TCR beta chain emerged from a study of PD-1 blockade in classical Hodgkin lymphoma. Study-level points and caveats: Complete responders' diversity at baseline resembled that of newly diagnosed patients.

Per the germline V gene, CDR1 is SGHRS and CDR2 is YFSETQ. The V and J ends lost 6 bases and 4 bases, in that order; junction bases with no gene match: 12. CDR3 size: 15 residues. Following autologous stem cell transplantation, relapse occurred in every patient, and exposure to brentuximab vedotin varied. Under best response, outcomes were complete response, partial response or progressive disease. The assay was immunoSEQ multiplex PCR, and TCRdb's table has in-frame clones only and misses some. This table holds tens of thousands of clones, 71% found once. Regarding this clone: No antigen is known for it.

The clonotype originates from a human donor with classical Hodgkin lymphoma. The genes are TRBV5-1 and TRBJ1-2; 7 bases are shared with TRBD1. The source material was peripheral blood mononuclear cells (PBMCs), sampled before the second cycle of nivolumab. Here the CDR3 reads CASTDGTATTYGYTF. CDR3 sequence (DNA): TGCGCCAGCACGGACGGGACAGCAACAACCTATGGCTACACCTTC.